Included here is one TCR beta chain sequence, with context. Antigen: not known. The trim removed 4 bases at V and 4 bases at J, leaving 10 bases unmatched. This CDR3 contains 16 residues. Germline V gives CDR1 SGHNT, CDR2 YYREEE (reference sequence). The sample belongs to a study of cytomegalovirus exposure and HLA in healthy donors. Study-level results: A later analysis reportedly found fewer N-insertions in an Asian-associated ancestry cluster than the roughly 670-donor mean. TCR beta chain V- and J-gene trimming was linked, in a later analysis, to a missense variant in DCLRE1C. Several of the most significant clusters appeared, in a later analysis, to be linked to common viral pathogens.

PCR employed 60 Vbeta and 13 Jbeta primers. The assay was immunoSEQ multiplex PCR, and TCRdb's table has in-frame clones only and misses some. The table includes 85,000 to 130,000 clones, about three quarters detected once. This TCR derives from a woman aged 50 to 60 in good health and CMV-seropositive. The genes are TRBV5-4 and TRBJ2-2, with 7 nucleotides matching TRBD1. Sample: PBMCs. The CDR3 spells CASSKERTGTTGELFF. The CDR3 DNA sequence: TGTGCCAGCAGCAAGGAACGGACAGGTACCACCGGGGAGCTGTTTTTT.